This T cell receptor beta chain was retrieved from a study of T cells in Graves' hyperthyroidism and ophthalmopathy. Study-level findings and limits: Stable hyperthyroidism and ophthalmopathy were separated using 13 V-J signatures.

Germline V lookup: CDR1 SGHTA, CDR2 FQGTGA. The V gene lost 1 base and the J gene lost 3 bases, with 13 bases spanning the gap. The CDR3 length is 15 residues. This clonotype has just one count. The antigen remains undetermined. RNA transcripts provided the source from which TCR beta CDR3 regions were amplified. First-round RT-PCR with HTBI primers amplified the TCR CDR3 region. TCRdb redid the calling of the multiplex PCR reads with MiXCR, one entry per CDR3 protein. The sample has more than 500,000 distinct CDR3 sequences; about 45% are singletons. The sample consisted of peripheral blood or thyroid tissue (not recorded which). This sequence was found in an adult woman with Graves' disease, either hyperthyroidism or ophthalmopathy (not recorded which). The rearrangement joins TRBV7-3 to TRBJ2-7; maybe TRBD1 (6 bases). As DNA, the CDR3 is TGTGCCAGCAGCTTAATTGGGGGCCCCCTCTACGAGCAGTACTTC. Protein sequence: CASSLIGGPLYEQYF.